This T cell receptor beta chain emerged from a study of blood T cell repertoires in COVID-19. Germline CDR1 and CDR2: SNHLY and FYNNEI. The CDR3 runs 12 residues. V was shortened by 0 bases and J by 11 bases, with 8 bases between the two germline ends. TCRdb's copy holds only in-frame clones and misses some; the assay was immunoSEQ multiplex PCR. This table holds about 430,000 clones, over 75% found once. The chain employs TRBV2 and TRBJ2-4; tentative D call: TRBD2 (5 bases). The sequence derives from a woman between 18 and 29 years old who had been exposed to COVID-19. The sequencing input was PBMCs or T cells enriched from blood (not recorded which). The CDR3 loop reads CASSEARSVQYF. CDR3 DNA sequence: TGTGCCAGCAGTGAAGCCCGTAGCGTTCAGTACTTC.